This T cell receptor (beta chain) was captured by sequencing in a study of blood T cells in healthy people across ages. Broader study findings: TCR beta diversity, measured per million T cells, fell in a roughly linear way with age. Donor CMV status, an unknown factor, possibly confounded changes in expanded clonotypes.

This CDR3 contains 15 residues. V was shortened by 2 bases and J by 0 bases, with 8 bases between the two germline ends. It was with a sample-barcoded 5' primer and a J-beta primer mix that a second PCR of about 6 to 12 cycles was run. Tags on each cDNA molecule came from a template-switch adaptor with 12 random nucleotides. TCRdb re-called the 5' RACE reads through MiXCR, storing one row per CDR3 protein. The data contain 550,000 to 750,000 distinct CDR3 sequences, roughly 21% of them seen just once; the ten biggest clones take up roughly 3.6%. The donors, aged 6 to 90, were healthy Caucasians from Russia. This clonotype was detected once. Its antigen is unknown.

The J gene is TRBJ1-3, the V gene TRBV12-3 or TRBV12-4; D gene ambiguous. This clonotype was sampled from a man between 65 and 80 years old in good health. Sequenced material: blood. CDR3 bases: TGTGCCAGCAGTTTACTCCAAACCTCTGGAAACACCATATATTTT. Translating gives CASSLLQTSGNTIYF.